This record concerns one T cell receptor (beta chain) sequence. The sample originates from a study of blood T cell repertoires in COVID-19. Germline CDR1 and CDR2: SGHNT and YYREEE (reference sequence). Unmatched junction bases numbered 7, after V lost 2 bases and J lost 7 bases. This CDR3 comprises 15 residues. Enrollees, roughly 18 to 89 years old, lived in 24 US areas. Here immunoSEQ multiplex PCR was the method, and the copy in TCRdb shows in-frame clones only, minus some. The data show about 390,000 clones, around nine tenths seen once. The chain combines TRBV5-4 with TRBJ2-1; TRBD1 agrees at 9 bases. Sequencing was performed on PBMCs or T cells enriched from blood (not recorded which). The source of this sequence is a woman between 45 and 65 years old who had recovered from COVID-19. The CDR3: CASSFRQGVGNEQFF. Written as DNA, the CDR3 is TGTGCCAGCAGCTTTAGACAGGGGGTCGGTAATGAGCAGTTCTTC.